This T cell receptor (beta chain) is drawn from a study of siplizumab effects on memory and regulatory T cells (dated by TCRdb to the late 2010s). At the level of the whole study: The effect of the anti-CD2 antibody siplizumab on alloreactive T-cell subsets was examined in allogeneic mixed lymphocyte reactions constructed from human PBMCs. Findings and caveats that apply to the study as a whole: No functional confirmation was obtained for the suppressive function of proliferating Tregs from siplizumab cultures. About 80-96% of proliferating CD4+ or CD8+ clones could not be given a naive or memory phenotype. Unstimulated naive T cells appeared more diverse than memory T cells, and naive cells seemed to contribute substantially to the alloresponse. The cumulative frequency of alloreactive sequences that could be traced back to unstimulated CD4+ memory T cells was significantly reduced by siplizumab. Sequences below about 10^-5 frequency were poorly captured, so only a minor fraction of alloreactive clones could be mapped to unstimulated subsets. Among mappable alloreactive CD4+ clones, the Treg-derived fraction averaged approximately 63% with siplizumab versus about 27% in control reactions.

The CDR3 sequence holds 16 residues, the cysteine and phenylalanine included. Only the CDR3 DNA is retained, 48 bases long and in frame from the first base. Sorted unstimulated T cells and proliferating T cells recovered from mixed lymphocyte reactions underwent TCRbeta CDR3 sequencing. Fresh whole blood from around 11 HLA-typed healthy donors was used to isolate PBMCs. To map where alloreactive clones came from, unstimulated CD4+ non-regulatory T cells were FACS-sorted. The library was produced with the immunoSEQ multiplex PCR assay. Approximately 100,000 TCR templates per sample were assayed on the deep sequencing platform. Genomic DNA extracted from sorted T cells was used for TCRbeta CDR3 sequencing. As for the original processing: The R programming language was used for clonal analysis of the TCRbeta CDR3 data. Comparing unstimulated samples against CFSE-low samples taken after the reaction was how alloreactive CD4+ and CD8+ clones were defined. Regulatory or non-regulatory origin was assigned to alloreactive CD4+ clones by matching of sequences to sorted unstimulated Treg and non-Treg repertoires. As stored in TCRdb, this immuneACCESS dataset retains in-frame rearrangements with V and J assigned. A fraction of the clones does not appear; measured against another copy, unresolved V genes explain less than half of the discrepancy, and the remainder lacks a known reason. Clone size and V and J calls were adopted from that table, with D and trimming inferred from the DNA. The sample profile shows roughly 100,000 clones; nearly 95% of them were found once. The ten biggest clones cover around 12% of the sample.

With respect to this clone: It has no known antigen specificity. There are no base qualities to consult, and no much larger clone falls within one base.

The sequenced material came from non-Treg CD4+ T cells sorted from blood. What this sample's cell subset or site label stands for: FACS-sorted unstimulated CD4+ non-regulatory T cells. The rearranged segments are TRBV21-1 and TRBJ2-5; the D segment call TRBD2 is taken from the table without a DNA check. TRBV21-1 is tagged as a pseudogene. The TCR was taken from a human donor in good health. CDR3 protein: CASSARLAGWVETQYF. DNA sequence: TGTGCCAGCAGCGCCCGACTAGCGGGATGGGTAGAGACCCAGTACTTC.